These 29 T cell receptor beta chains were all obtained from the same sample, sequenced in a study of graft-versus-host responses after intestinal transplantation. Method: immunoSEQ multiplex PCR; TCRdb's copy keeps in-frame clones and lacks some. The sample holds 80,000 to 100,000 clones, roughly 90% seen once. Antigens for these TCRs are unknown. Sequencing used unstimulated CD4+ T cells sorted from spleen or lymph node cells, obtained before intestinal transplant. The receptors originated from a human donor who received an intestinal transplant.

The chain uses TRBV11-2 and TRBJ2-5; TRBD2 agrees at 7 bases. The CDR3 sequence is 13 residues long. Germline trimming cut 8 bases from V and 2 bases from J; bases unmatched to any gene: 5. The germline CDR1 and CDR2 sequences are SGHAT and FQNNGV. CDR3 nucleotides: TGTGCCAGCCTGGGGGGGGGTCAAGAGACCCAGTACTTC. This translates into CASLGGGQETQYF.

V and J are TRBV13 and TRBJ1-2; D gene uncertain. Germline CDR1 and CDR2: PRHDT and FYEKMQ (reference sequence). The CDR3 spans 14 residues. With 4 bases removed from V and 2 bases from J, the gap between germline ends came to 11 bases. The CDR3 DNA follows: TGTGCCAGCAGCTCCCTTGCGGGAAACTATGGCTACACCTTC. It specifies CASSSLAGNYGYTF.

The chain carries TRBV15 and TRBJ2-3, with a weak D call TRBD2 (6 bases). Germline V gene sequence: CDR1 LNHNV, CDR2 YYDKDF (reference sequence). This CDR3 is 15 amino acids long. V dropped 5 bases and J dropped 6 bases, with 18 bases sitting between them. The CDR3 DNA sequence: TGTGCCACCAGCGGGGGGACGAGGGGAACTGATACGCAGTATTTT. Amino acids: CATSGGTRGTDTQYF.

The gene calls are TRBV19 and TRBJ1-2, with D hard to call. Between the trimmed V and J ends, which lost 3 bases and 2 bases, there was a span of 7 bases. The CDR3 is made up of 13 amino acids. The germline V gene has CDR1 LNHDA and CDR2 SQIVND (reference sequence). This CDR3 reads CASSIVQNYGYTF. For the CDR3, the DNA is TGTGCCAGTAGTATTGTTCAGAACTATGGCTACACCTTC.

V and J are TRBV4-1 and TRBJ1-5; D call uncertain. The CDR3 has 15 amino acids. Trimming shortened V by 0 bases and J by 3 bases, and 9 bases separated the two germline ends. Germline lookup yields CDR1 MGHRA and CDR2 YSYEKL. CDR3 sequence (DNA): TGCGCCAGCAGCCAAGATATGCGCCCCAATCAGCCCCAGCATTTT. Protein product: CASSQDMRPNQPQHF.

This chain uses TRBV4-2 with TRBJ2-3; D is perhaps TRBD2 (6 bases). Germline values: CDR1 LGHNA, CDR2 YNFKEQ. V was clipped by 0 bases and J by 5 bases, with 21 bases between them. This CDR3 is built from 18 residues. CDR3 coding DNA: TGTGCCAGCAGCCAAGAAGTCCCCCGTGGCGGGGCCCGAGATACGCAGTATTTT. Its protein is CASSQEVPRGGARDTQYF.

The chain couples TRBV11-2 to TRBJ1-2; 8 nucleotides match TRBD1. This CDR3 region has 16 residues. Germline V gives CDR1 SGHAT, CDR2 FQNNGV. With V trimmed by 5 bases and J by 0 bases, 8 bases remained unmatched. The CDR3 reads CASSPQTGVANYGYTF. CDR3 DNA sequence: TGTGCCAGCAGCCCCCAGACAGGGGTAGCTAACTATGGCTACACCTTC.

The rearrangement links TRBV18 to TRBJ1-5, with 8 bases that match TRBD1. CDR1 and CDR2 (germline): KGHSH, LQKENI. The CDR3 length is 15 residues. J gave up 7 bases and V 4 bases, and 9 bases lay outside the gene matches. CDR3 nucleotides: TGTGCCAGCTCACTCGGCAGGGGGCTTTTGCAGCCCCAGCATTTT. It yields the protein CASSLGRGLLQPQHF. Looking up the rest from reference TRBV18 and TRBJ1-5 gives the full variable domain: NAGVMQNPRHLVRRRGQEARLRCSPMKGHSHVYWYRQLPEEGLKFMVYLQKENIIDESGMPKERFSAEFPKEGPSILRIQQVVRGDSAAYFCASSLGRGLLQPQHFGDGTRLSIL.

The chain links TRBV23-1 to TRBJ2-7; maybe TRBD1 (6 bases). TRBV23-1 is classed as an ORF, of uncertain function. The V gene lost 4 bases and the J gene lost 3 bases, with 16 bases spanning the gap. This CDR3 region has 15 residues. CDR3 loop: CASSPPRDTYYEQYF. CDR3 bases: TGCGCCAGCAGTCCGCCCCGGGACACATACTACGAGCAGTACTTC.

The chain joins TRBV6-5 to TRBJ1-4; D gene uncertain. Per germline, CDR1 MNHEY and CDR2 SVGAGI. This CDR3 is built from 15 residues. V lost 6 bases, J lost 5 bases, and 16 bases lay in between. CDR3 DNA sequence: TGTGCCAGCAGCCGAAGCCCATCGAGCAATGAAAAACTGTTTTTT. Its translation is CASSRSPSSNEKLFF.

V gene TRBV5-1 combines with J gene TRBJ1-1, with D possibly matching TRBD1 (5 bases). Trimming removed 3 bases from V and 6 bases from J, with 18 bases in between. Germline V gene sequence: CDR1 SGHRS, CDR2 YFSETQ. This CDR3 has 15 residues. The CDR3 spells CASSWGPGGSAEAFF. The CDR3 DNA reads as TGCGCCAGCAGCTGGGGTCCGGGGGGAAGCGCTGAAGCTTTCTTT.

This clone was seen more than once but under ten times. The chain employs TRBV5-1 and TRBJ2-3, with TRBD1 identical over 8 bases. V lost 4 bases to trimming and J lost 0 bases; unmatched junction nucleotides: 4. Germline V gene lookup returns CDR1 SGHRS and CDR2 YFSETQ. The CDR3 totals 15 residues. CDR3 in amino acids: CASSEGTGSTDTQYF. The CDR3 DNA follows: TGCGCCAGCAGCGAGGGGACAGGCAGCACAGATACGCAGTATTTT.

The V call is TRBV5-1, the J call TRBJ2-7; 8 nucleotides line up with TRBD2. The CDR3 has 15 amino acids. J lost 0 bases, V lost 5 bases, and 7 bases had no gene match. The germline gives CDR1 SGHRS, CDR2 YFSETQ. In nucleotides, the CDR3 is TGCGCCAGCAGATCTCTAGCGGGCGGCTCCTACGAGCAGTACTTC. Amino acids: CASRSLAGGSYEQYF.

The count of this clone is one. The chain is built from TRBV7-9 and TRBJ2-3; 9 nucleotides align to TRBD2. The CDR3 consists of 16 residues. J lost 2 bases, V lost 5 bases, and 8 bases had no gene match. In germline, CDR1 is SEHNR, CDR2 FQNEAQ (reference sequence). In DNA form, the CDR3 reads TGTGCCAGCAGCCCGAGACTAGCGGATCCCACAGATACGCAGTATTTT. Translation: CASSPRLADPTDTQYF. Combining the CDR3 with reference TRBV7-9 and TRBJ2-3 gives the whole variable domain DTGVSQNPRHKITKRGQNVTFRCDPISEHNRLYWYRQTLGQGPEFLTYFQNEAQLEKSRLLSDRFSAERPKGSFSTLEIQRTEQGDSAMYLCASSPRLADPTDTQYFGPGTRLTVL.

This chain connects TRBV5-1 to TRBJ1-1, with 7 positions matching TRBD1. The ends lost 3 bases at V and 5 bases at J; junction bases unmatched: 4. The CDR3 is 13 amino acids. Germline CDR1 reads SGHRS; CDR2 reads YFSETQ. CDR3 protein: CASSSTGITEAFF. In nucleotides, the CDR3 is TGCGCCAGCAGCTCGACAGGGATAACTGAAGCTTTCTTT.

The CDR3 reads CATSRDAGSYEQYF. The CDR3 nucleotides are TGTGCCACCAGCAGAGATGCCGGCTCCTACGAGCAGTACTTC. The gene calls are TRBV15 and TRBJ2-7; no definite D call. Germline V gene sequence: CDR1 LNHNV, CDR2 YYDKDF (reference sequence). V was pared by 0 bases and J by 0 bases, with 6 bases between. The CDR3 is 14 amino acids.

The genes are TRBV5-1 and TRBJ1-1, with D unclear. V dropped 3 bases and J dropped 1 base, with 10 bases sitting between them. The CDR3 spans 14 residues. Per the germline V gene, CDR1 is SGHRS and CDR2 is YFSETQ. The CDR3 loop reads CASSSTGENTEAFF. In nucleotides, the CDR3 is TGCGCCAGCAGCTCCACCGGGGAGAACACTGAAGCTTTCTTT.

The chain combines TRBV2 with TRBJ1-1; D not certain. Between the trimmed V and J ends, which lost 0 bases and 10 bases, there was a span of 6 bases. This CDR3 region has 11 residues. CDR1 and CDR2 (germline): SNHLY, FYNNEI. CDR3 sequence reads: CASSEAIRAFF. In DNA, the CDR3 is TGTGCCAGCAGTGAAGCCATTAGAGCTTTCTTT. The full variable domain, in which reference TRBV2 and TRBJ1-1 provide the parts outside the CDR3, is EPEVTQTPSHQVTQMGQEVILRCVPISNHLYFYWYRQILGQKVEFLVSFYNNEISEKSEIFDDQFSVERPDGSNFTLKIRSTKLEDSAMYFCASSEAIRAFFGQGTRLTVV.

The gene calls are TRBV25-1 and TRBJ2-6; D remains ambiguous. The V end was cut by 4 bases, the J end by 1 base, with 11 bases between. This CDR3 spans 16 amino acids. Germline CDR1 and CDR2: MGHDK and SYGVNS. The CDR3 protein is CASSVGRFSGANVLTF. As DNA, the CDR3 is TGTGCCAGCAGTGTCGGCAGGTTTTCTGGGGCCAACGTCCTGACTTTC.

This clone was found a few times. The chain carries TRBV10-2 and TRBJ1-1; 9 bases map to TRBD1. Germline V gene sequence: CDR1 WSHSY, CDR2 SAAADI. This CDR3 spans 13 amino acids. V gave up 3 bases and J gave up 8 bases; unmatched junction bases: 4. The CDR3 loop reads CASSDWTGEEAFF. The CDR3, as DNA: TGCGCCAGCAGTGATTGGACAGGGGAAGAAGCTTTCTTT.

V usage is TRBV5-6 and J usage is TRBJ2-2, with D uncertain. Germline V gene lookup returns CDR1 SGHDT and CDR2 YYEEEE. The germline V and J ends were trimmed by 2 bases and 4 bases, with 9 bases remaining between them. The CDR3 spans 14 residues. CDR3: CASSFGSGTGELFF. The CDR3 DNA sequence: TGTGCCAGCAGCTTTGGGTCGGGCACCGGGGAGCTGTTTTTT.

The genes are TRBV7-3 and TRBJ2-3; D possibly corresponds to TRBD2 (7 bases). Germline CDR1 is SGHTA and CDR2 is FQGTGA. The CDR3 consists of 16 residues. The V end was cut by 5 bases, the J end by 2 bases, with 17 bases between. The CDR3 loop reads CASSREAGAATDTQYF. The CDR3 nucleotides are TGTGCCAGCAGCCGCGAGGCGGGGGCCGCCACAGATACGCAGTATTTT.

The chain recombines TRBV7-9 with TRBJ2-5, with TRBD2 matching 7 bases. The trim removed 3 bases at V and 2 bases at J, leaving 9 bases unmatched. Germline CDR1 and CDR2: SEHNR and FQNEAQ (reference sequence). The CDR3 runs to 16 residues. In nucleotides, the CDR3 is TGTGCCAGCAGCTTTGGAGTCAGCGGGGTACAAGAGACCCAGTACTTC. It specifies CASSFGVSGVQETQYF.

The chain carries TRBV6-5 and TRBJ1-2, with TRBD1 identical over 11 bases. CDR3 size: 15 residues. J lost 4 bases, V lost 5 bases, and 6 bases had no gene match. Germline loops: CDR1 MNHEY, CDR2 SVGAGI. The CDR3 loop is CASSRGTGGGYGYTF. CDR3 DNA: TGTGCCAGCAGTCGTGGGACAGGGGGAGGCTATGGCTACACCTTC.

The CDR3 region is CASSIWGAGRGTEAFF. The CDR3, as DNA: TGTGCCAGTAGTATATGGGGCGCGGGAAGGGGCACTGAAGCTTTCTTT. The rearrangement joins TRBV19 to TRBJ1-1; possible D gene TRBD1, 5 bases. With 2 bases removed from V and 4 bases from J, the gap between germline ends came to 17 bases. In germline, CDR1 is LNHDA, CDR2 SQIVND (reference sequence). This CDR3 has 16 residues.

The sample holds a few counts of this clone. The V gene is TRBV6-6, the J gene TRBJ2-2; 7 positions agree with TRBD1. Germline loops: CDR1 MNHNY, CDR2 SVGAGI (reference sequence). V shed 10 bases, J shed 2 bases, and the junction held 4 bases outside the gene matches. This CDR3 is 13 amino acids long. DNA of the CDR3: TGTGCCACCGGGACAGATAACACCGGGGAGCTGTTTTTT. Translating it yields CATGTDNTGELFF.

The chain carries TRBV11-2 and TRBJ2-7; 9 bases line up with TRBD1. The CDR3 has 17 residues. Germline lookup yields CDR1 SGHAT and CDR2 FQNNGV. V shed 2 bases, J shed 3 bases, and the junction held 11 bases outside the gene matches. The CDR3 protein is CASSLRLGTGMGYEQYF. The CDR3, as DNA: TGTGCCAGCAGCTTACGTCTGGGGACAGGGATGGGCTACGAGCAGTACTTC.

The CDR3 nucleotides are TGTGCCAGCAGCAGACCGGGACAGTATGAAAAACTGTTTTTT. Translated: CASSRPGQYEKLFF. The V call is TRBV7-9, the J call TRBJ1-4, with 7 bases identical to TRBD1. The CDR3 runs to 14 residues. The ends lost 5 bases at V and 6 bases at J; junction bases unmatched: 6. Germline V gene data show CDR1 as SEHNR and CDR2 as FQNEAQ (reference sequence). Combining the CDR3 with reference TRBV7-9 and TRBJ1-4 gives the whole variable domain DTGVSQNPRHKITKRGQNVTFRCDPISEHNRLYWYRQTLGQGPEFLTYFQNEAQLEKSRLLSDRFSAERPKGSFSTLEIQRTEQGDSAMYLCASSRPGQYEKLFFGSGTQLSVL.

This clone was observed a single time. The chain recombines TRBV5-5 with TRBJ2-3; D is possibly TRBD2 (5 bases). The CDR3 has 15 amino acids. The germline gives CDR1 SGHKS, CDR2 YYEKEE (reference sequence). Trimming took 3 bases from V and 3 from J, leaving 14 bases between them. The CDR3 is CASSWGGSGTDTQYF. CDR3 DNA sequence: TGTGCCAGCAGCTGGGGTGGATCGGGAACAGATACGCAGTATTTT.